These 16 T cell receptor beta chains share one sample of origin, sequenced in a study of early T cells in non-severe SARS-CoV-2 infection (TCRdb year 2021). The library was produced with 5' RACE. The listed sequencing device is NextSeq 500. The public reads were reanalyzed by TCRdb: fastp trimming at Q25, MiXCR alignment, in-frame beta chains only. When rows share a CDR3 protein, they turn into one entry using the most common DNA and genes. For this sample there are 50,000 to 60,000 distinct CDR3 sequences; under 8% appear just once. The ten top clones hold about 5.8% of the sample. Specimen: whole blood, collected at baseline. Every receptor here comes from an adult who was a healthcare worker with PCR-confirmed SARS-CoV-2 infection or an uninfected control (not recorded which).

The sample holds many counts of this clonotype. The V and J genes are TRBV6-5 and TRBJ2-7; D is possibly TRBD1 or TRBD2 (5 bases each). The germline V and J ends were trimmed by 5 bases and 4 bases, with 12 bases remaining between them. Germline V CDR1 and CDR2: MNHEY, SVGAGI. There are 13 residues in the CDR3. The CDR3 sequence is CASSRDPKYEQYF. CDR3 in DNA: TGTGCCAGCAGTCGGGACCCCAAATACGAGCAGTACTTC.

This clonotype was counted between two and nine times. The V gene is TRBV7-9, the J gene TRBJ1-1; the match to TRBD1 covers 7 bases. Germline V gene lookup returns CDR1 SEHNR and CDR2 FQNEAQ (reference sequence). V dropped 3 bases and J dropped 4; count of bases not matched to a gene: 2. CDR3 length: 13 residues. CDR3 sequence: CASSFRGSTEAFF. Written as DNA, the CDR3 is TGTGCCAGCAGCTTCAGGGGGAGCACTGAAGCTTTCTTT.

This clonotype has more than one count but fewer than ten. The V and J genes are TRBV7-2 and TRBJ2-3; TRBD2 matches at 7 bases. Unmatched junction bases numbered 5, after V lost 2 bases and J lost 0 bases. There are 16 residues in the CDR3. Per the germline V gene, CDR1 is SGHTA and CDR2 is FQGNSA. The CDR3 region has the DNA TGTGCCAGCAGCTTACGGAGCGGGGCGAGCACAGATACGCAGTATTTT. Its translation is CASSLRSGASTDTQYF.

V gene TRBV30 combines with J gene TRBJ2-1; unclear D gene. The CDR3 spans 12 residues. With 4 bases removed from V and 10 bases from J, the gap between germline ends came to 14 bases. Germline-derived CDR1 and CDR2 are GTSNPN and SVGIG (reference sequence). The CDR3 nucleotides are TGTGCCTGGACGGTGGGGATAGGGGAGCAGTTCTTC. Translation gives CAWTVGIGEQFF.

This clonotype was seen many times. The chain couples TRBV24-1 to TRBJ2-3; 7 positions match TRBD1. CDR1 KGHDR and CDR2 SFDVKD come from the germline V gene. Trimming removed 9 bases from V and 4 bases from J; junction bases left unmatched: 6. CDR3 length equals 13 residues. Here the CDR3 reads CATGDRAADTQYF. CDR3 coding DNA: TGTGCCACCGGAGACAGGGCCGCAGATACGCAGTATTTT.

This clonotype was seen only a few times. The V and J genes are TRBV10-1 and TRBJ2-7; D is ambiguous. CDR3 length: 14 amino acids. The germline V gene encodes CDR1 WNHNN and CDR2 SYGVQD (reference sequence). V dropped 6 bases and J dropped 2 bases, with 14 bases sitting between them. The CDR3: CASSPMVAAYEQYF. DNA for the CDR3: TGCGCCAGCAGCCCTATGGTTGCAGCCTACGAGCAGTACTTC.

This chain links TRBV9 with TRBJ2-5; 8 nucleotides line up with TRBD1. CDR3 length equals 14 residues. The germline V gene encodes CDR1 SGDLS and CDR2 YYNGEE. The V segment lost 4 bases and the J segment 3 bases; nucleotides outside the gene matches: 5. Here the CDR3 DNA reads TGTGCCAGCAGCCCCTTGGGACAGGAAGAGACCCAGTACTTC. Translated, it gives CASSPLGQEETQYF.

This clonotype was detected many times. The chain couples TRBV28 to TRBJ2-3; 9 bases fit TRBD2. The CDR3 length is 11 residues. Per the germline V gene, CDR1 is MDHEN and CDR2 is SYDVKM. Germline trimming cut 10 bases from V and 6 bases from J; bases unmatched to any gene: 2. Here the CDR3 reads CAITSGDTQYF. The CDR3, as DNA: TGTGCCATCACTAGCGGGGATACGCAGTATTTT.

At least ten counts were recorded for this clonotype. This rearrangement joins TRBV12-3 or TRBV12-4 to TRBJ1-2; D perhaps matches TRBD1 (6 bases). V lost 1 base and J 7 bases, leaving 13 bases between the germline ends. The CDR3 spans 14 residues. In DNA form, the CDR3 reads TGTGCCAGCAGTTTAGTCCTGGGGGGCGGTGGCTACACCTTC. It yields the protein CASSLVLGGGGYTF.

This clonotype was seen at least ten times. The chain links TRBV12-3 or TRBV12-4 to TRBJ2-2; TRBD2 matches 14 bases. The V gene end was trimmed by 4 bases and the J gene end by 1 base; junction bases not matched to a gene: 11. The CDR3 loop spans 20 amino acids. CDR3 bases: TGTGCCAGCAGTTCGACCCTCGGACTAGCGGGGGGTAGGAACACCGGGGAGCTGTTTTTT. Translating it yields CASSSTLGLAGGRNTGELFF.

This rearrangement joins TRBV4-3 to TRBJ2-3; maybe TRBD1 (6 bases). CDR1 LGHNA and CDR2 YSLEER come from the germline V gene. This CDR3 has 16 residues. The V gene lost 0 bases and the J gene lost 8 bases, with 18 bases spanning the gap. This CDR3 reads CASSQDTVAGVGTQYF. CDR3 in DNA: TGCGCCAGCAGCCAAGATACCGTGGCAGGGGTGGGTACGCAGTATTTT.

In its sample, this clonotype was seen many times. The V and J genes are TRBV7-6 and TRBJ2-1; TRBD2 agrees at 8 bases. Germline assignment: CDR1 SGHVS and CDR2 FNYEAQ. The junction had 5 bases not matched to a gene; V was cut back by 5 bases and J by 2 bases. This CDR3 is 15 amino acids long. The CDR3 DNA reads as TGTGCCAGCAGCATTAGCGGGGTCGCCTACAATGAGCAGTTCTTC. Translation gives CASSISGVAYNEQFF.

This clonotype was seen more than once but under ten times. The genes are TRBV6-1 and TRBJ2-3; possibly TRBD2 for D (5 bases). V was shortened by 8 bases and J by 6 bases, with 18 bases between the two germline ends. CDR1 and CDR2 (germline): MNHNS, SASEGT. CDR3 length: 14 amino acids. CDR3 DNA: TGTGCCAGCGGAGGATACAAAGACGCGGATACGCAGTATTTT. The encoded protein is CASGGYKDADTQYF.

This clonotype was counted only a few times. The V gene is TRBV5-1, the J gene TRBJ2-7, with 7 nucleotides matching TRBD2. CDR3 length: 15 residues. In germline, CDR1 is SGHRS, CDR2 YFSETQ. The V segment lost 2 bases and the J segment 0 bases; nucleotides outside the gene matches: 5. As DNA, the CDR3 is TGCGCCAGCAGCTTTTCCGGGGGGTTCTCCTACGAGCAGTACTTC. Translation gives CASSFSGGFSYEQYF.

This clonotype was counted at least ten times. V is TRBV20-1 and J is TRBJ1-6, with 10 bases lining up with TRBD1. The CDR3 runs to 13 residues. The trim removed 6 bases at V and 8 bases at J, leaving 4 bases unmatched. The germline gives CDR1 DFQATT, CDR2 SNEGSKA (reference sequence). This chain's CDR3 is CSARDRGDSPLHF. The CDR3 coding sequence is TGCAGTGCAAGGGACAGGGGTGATTCACCCCTCCACTTT.

This clonotype was recorded many times. V usage is TRBV29-1 and J usage is TRBJ1-2; D perhaps matches TRBD1 (5 bases). V shed 5 bases and J shed 0 bases, with 13 bases lying between them. Germline V gene lookup returns CDR1 SQVTM and CDR2 ANQGSEA. The CDR3 sequence is 14 residues long. The CDR3 region is CSVSGTVTNYGYTF. The CDR3 DNA follows: TGCAGCGTTTCCGGGACGGTTACTAACTATGGCTACACCTTC.